The 14 T cell receptor beta chains listed next were all sequenced from one sample in a study of beta chain features in type 1 diabetes. The study, taken as a whole, reports: Shortening of TCRB CDR3s, moderate but significant, appeared in all four CD4+ subsets of Type 1 diabetes patients.

These receptors lack a known antigen. Sequencing targeted expressed TCRB transcripts, as all isolated RNA had been reverse transcribed. Libraries were prepared by immunoSEQ multiplex PCR; TCRdb keeps only in-frame clonotypes and omits some of them. The sample holds approximately 170,000 clones, 6.5% to 9.5% seen once. The sequencing input was central memory CD4+ T cells from blood. The receptors come from a middle-aged woman with type 1 diabetes.

V is TRBV6-5 and J is TRBJ2-3; 10 bases match TRBD2. The CDR3 runs to 15 residues. V trimming: 6 bases; J trimming: 6 bases; junction bases outside the gene matches: 9. CDR1 is MNHEY and CDR2 is SVGAGI in the germline V gene. The CDR3 DNA sequence: TGTGCCAGCAGCCGCGGACTAGCGGTACCGGATACGCAGTATTTT. Translation gives CASSRGLAVPDTQYF.

This clone came up many times. The V gene is TRBV18, the J gene TRBJ1-1; maybe TRBD1 (5 bases). The V end lost 6 bases, the J end lost 1 base, and 12 bases lay between the germline ends. Germline loops: CDR1 KGHSH, CDR2 LQKENI. The CDR3 is 14 amino acids. The CDR3 protein is CASSLGHSNTEAFF. In DNA, the CDR3 is TGTGCCAGCTCTCTCGGACACTCGAACACTGAAGCTTTCTTT.

The gene calls are TRBV14 and TRBJ2-1; 9 bases are shared with TRBD2. The V and J ends lost 5 bases and 8 bases, in that order; junction bases with no gene match: 7. There are 14 residues in the CDR3. Germline V gene data show CDR1 as SGHDN and CDR2 as FVKESK. The CDR3 sequence: CASSAASGADEQFF. As DNA, the CDR3 is TGTGCCAGCAGCGCAGCTAGCGGGGCGGATGAGCAGTTCTTC.

The table lists this clone with a few counts. The V and J genes are TRBV28 and TRBJ2-1, with no clear D. Between the trimmed V and J ends, which lost 2 bases and 8 bases, there was a span of 4 bases. Germline CDR1 reads MDHEN; CDR2 reads SYDVKM. The CDR3 contains 11 residues. CDR3 bases: TGTGCCAGCAGTTTACAGGATGAGCAGTTCTTC. This translates into CASSLQDEQFF.

J is TRBJ1-2 and V is TRBV5-5; perhaps TRBD1 as D (5 bases). Trimming pared 2 bases from V and 2 bases from J, leaving 13 bases between. This CDR3 region has 15 residues. Germline V gene sequence: CDR1 SGHKS, CDR2 YYEKEE (reference sequence). The CDR3 here is CASSFSGGANYGYTF. The CDR3 nucleotides read TGTGCCAGCAGCTTTTCTGGAGGGGCGAACTATGGCTACACCTTC.

The gene calls are TRBV18 and TRBJ2-7, with a possible D match to TRBD1 (6 bases). V was pared by 2 bases and J by 0 bases, with 14 bases between. CDR3 length: 16 residues. Germline V gene data show CDR1 as KGHSH and CDR2 as LQKENI. The CDR3, as DNA: TGTGCCAGCTCACCAACTTTGGACAGAGTCTCCTACGAGCAGTACTTC. It yields the protein CASSPTLDRVSYEQYF.

The chain is built from TRBV28 and TRBJ2-6, with TRBD1 matching 8 bases. J lost 4 bases, V lost 8 bases, and 4 bases had no gene match. Germline CDR1 MDHEN, CDR2 SYDVKM. This CDR3 is 14 amino acids long. In DNA form, the CDR3 reads TGTGCCAGCGAGGACAGGGACGGGGCCAACGTCCTGACTTTC. This encodes CASEDRDGANVLTF.

A few counts support this clone. The chain employs TRBV29-1 and TRBJ2-7, with no clear D. This CDR3 has 15 residues. CDR1 SQVTM and CDR2 ANQGSEA come from the germline V gene. Trimming removed 4 bases from V and 3 bases from J, with 19 bases in between. CDR3 DNA sequence: TGCAGCGTTGTGTTCCCGCTCGCTGCGATCTACGAGCAGTACTTC. It codes for CSVVFPLAAIYEQYF.

The chain joins TRBV5-1 to TRBJ2-1, with 9 bases that match TRBD2. Germline V gives CDR1 SGHRS, CDR2 YFSETQ. This CDR3 comprises 14 residues. J was trimmed by 9 bases and V by 3 bases; bases with no gene match: 7. This CDR3 reads CASSSLAGVGEQFF. CDR3 DNA: TGCGCCAGCAGCTCGTTAGCGGGAGTGGGTGAGCAGTTCTTC.

This clone was seen a handful of times. The rearrangement uses TRBV13 and TRBJ2-7; 9 nucleotides align to TRBD1. Germline assignment: CDR1 PRHDT and CDR2 FYEKMQ (reference sequence). V lost 8 bases to trimming and J lost 0 bases; unmatched junction nucleotides: 5. The length of the CDR3 is 14 residues. The CDR3 DNA is TGTGCCAGCGGACGGGACAGGGCCTCCTACGAGCAGTACTTC. Translation gives CASGRDRASYEQYF.

CDR3 loop: CASSVEDSSGAGTF. The CDR3, as DNA: TGTGCCAGCAGCGTAGAGGACAGTTCCGGTGCGGGCACCTTC. V is TRBV9 and J is TRBJ1-2; perhaps TRBD1 as D (6 bases). V was cut by 0 bases and J by 13 bases, with 19 bases left in between. This CDR3 spans 14 amino acids. The germline CDR1 and CDR2 sequences are SGDLS and YYNGEE.

V gene TRBV7-6 combines with J gene TRBJ2-1; D may be TRBD1 (6 bases). Per the germline V gene, CDR1 is SGHVS and CDR2 is FNYEAQ. With 5 bases removed from V and 7 bases from J, the gap between germline ends came to 12 bases. This CDR3 spans 13 amino acids. The CDR3: CASSLTGLNEQFF. The CDR3 coding sequence is TGTGCCAGCAGCCTTACAGGGCTGAATGAGCAGTTCTTC.

The V call is TRBV7-2, the J call TRBJ1-6, with TRBD1 identical over 8 bases. The V gene end was trimmed by 5 bases and the J gene end by 10 bases; junction bases not matched to a gene: 10. CDR1 and CDR2 (germline): SGHTA, FQGNSA. The CDR3 has 15 amino acids. CDR3 residues: CASSLRDRLESPLHF. In nucleotides, the CDR3 is TGTGCCAGCAGCCTGCGGGACAGGCTGGAGTCACCCCTCCACTTT.

The rearrangement uses TRBV5-6 and TRBJ2-3; D is ambiguous. Germline values: CDR1 SGHDT, CDR2 YYEEEE. The V and J ends lost 2 bases and 4 bases respectively, with 5 bases between them. CDR3 length equals 12 residues. For the CDR3, the DNA is TGTGCCAGCAGCTTCTCGGCAGATACGCAGTATTTT. It yields the protein CASSFSADTQYF.